This entry describes one T cell receptor (beta chain). Sequencing was performed with immunoSEQ multiplex PCR; in TCRdb, only in-frame clones are kept and a portion is missing. The sample consists of 200,000 to 250,000 clones, 82% of them appearing once. This record belongs to a study of blood T cell repertoires in COVID-19. Overall study context: The origin of the acute and convalescent COVID-19 samples was the United States, Italy and Spain. In each case, the material was cDNA or gDNA derived from T cells, B-cell-depleted T cells, or PBMCs.

Germline CDR1 reads LNHNV; CDR2 reads YYDKDF (reference sequence). J was trimmed by 3 bases and V by 3 bases; bases with no gene match: 5. The CDR3 has 14 amino acids. The chain recombines TRBV15 with TRBJ2-7; 7 positions agree with TRBD1. Sample: peripheral blood. This receptor was obtained from a woman between 18 and 30 years old with acute or convalescent COVID-19. The CDR3 spells CATSSPGTVYEQYF. For the CDR3, the DNA is TGTGCCACCAGCAGTCCCGGGACAGTCTACGAGCAGTACTTC.